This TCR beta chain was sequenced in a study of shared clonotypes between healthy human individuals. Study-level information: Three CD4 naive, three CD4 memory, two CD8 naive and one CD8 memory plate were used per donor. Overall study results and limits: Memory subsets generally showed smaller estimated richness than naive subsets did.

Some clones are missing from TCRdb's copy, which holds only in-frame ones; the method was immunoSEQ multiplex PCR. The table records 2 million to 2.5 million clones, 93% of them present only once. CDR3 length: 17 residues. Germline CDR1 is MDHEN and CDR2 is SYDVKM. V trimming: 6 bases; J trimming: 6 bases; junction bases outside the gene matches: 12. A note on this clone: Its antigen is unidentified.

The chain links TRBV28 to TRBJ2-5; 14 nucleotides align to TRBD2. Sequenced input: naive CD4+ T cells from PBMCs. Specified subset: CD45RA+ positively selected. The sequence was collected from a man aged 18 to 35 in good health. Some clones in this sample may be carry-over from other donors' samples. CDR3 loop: CASRPPGTSGSIQTQYF. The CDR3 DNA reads TGTGCCAGCAGGCCCCCCGGGACTAGCGGGAGCATCCAGACCCAGTACTTC.